The 3 T cell receptor beta chains below all came from one sample that was sequenced in a study of radiation and T cells in renal cell carcinoma. The protocol was immunoSEQ multiplex PCR, while the TCRdb copy is restricted to in-frame clones and leaves out a portion. The sample lists around 120,000 clones; over 75% were seen once. Noted time point: blood 2 weeks post-SBRT. Treatment defined: 15 Gy SBRT to primary tumor, nephrectomy 4 weeks later. Material: blood, obtained from a patient whose treatment included radiotherapy and nephrectomy. These receptors came from a woman aged 55 to 70 with renal cell carcinoma.

This sequence joins TRBV7-2 and TRBJ1-4; 8 nucleotides match TRBD1. With 2 bases clipped from V and 12 bases from J, the junction kept 8 bases outside the gene matches. From germline, CDR1 is SGHTA and CDR2 FQGNSA. CDR3 length: 14 amino acids. The CDR3 reads CASSLRTGSEELFF. The CDR3 DNA reads TGTGCCAGCAGCTTAAGGACAGGGTCGGAAGAACTGTTTTTT.

This chain uses TRBV6-4 with TRBJ1-5; D is unresolved. The CDR3 runs 13 residues. The germline V gene encodes CDR1 MRHNA and CDR2 SNTAGT. V was pared by 5 bases and J by 4 bases, with 9 bases between. The CDR3 region is CASSPQPNQPQHF. The CDR3 region has the DNA TGTGCCAGCAGTCCACAGCCTAATCAGCCCCAGCATTTT.

J is TRBJ1-2 and V is TRBV7-8; D call uncertain. Germline CDR1 is SGHVS and CDR2 is FQNEAQ. This CDR3 is 15 amino acids long. V shed 1 base and J shed 8 bases, with 17 bases lying between them. CDR3 sequence reads: CASSLGDGRFGGYTF. In DNA, the CDR3 is TGTGCCAGCAGCTTAGGGGATGGCCGATTCGGAGGCTACACCTTC.